This passage covers 10 T cell receptor beta chains from one sample sequenced in a study of blood T cell repertoires in COVID-19. The table came from immunoSEQ multiplex PCR; TCRdb's copy has only in-frame clones and leaves some out. Of about 100,000 clones listed, about 89% are singletons. The sample taken for sequencing was peripheral blood. The receptors derive from a man aged 35 to 55 with active or convalescent COVID-19.

This clone was observed once. The chain recombines TRBV7-2 with TRBJ1-1, with 8 bases lining up with TRBD1. The CDR3 totals 14 residues. Looked up from germline, CDR1 is SGHTA and CDR2 is FQGNSA. The J segment lost 4 bases and the V segment lost 4 bases, leaving 5 bases of the junction unmatched. The CDR3 DNA reads TGTGCCAGCAGCTCTCGTACAGGGGGCACTGAAGCTTTCTTT. Protein sequence: CASSSRTGGTEAFF.

V usage is TRBV28 and J usage is TRBJ2-1; 15 nucleotides line up with TRBD2. The CDR3 contains 15 residues. After removal of 4 bases from V and 8 bases from J, the junction contained 3 bases not matched to a gene. Germline CDR1 is MDHEN and CDR2 is SYDVKM. Here the CDR3 DNA reads TGTGCCAGCAGTTGGACTAGCGGGAGGGACGATGAGCAGTTCTTC. It codes for CASSWTSGRDDEQFF.

V is TRBV28 and J is TRBJ1-2; a weak D match, TRBD1 (6 bases). The CDR3 contains 15 residues. Between the trimmed V and J ends, which lost 2 bases and 6 bases, there was a span of 16 bases. CDR1 and CDR2 from the germline V gene are MDHEN and SYDVKM. The CDR3: CASSLNPGERDGYTF. The CDR3 nucleotides read TGTGCCAGCAGTTTAAACCCAGGGGAAAGGGATGGCTACACCTTC.

CDR3 nucleotide sequence: TGTGCCAGCAGTGAGTGGCTAGCGGGAGGGCGGGACACAGATACGCAGTATTTT. Its protein is CASSEWLAGGRDTDTQYF. The chain combines TRBV2 with TRBJ2-3; 12 nucleotides agree with TRBD2. Per germline, CDR1 SNHLY and CDR2 FYNNEI. Trimming removed 3 bases from V and 2 bases from J; junction bases left unmatched: 9. The CDR3 is 18 amino acids. Drawing the rest from reference TRBV2 and TRBJ2-3, the complete variable domain is EPEVTQTPSHQVTQMGQEVILRCVPISNHLYFYWYRQILGQKVEFLVSFYNNEISEKSEIFDDQFSVERPDGSNFTLKIRSTKLEDSAMYFCASSEWLAGGRDTDTQYFGPGTRLTVL.

The chain combines TRBV5-4 with TRBJ2-1, with 9 positions matching TRBD2. In germline, CDR1 is SGHNT, CDR2 YYREEE (reference sequence). Trimming cost V 3 bases and J 4 bases; bases outside gene matches: 8. The CDR3 covers 16 residues. The CDR3 is CASSSSTSGPYNEQFF. The CDR3 DNA reads as TGTGCCAGCAGCTCCAGTACTAGCGGGCCTTACAATGAGCAGTTCTTC.

The gene calls are TRBV7-9 and TRBJ2-1; 7 bases match TRBD1. Trimming cost V 4 bases and J 2 bases; bases outside gene matches: 8. CDR1 is SEHNR, CDR2 FQNEAQ, per germline (reference sequence). The CDR3 runs 16 residues. In DNA, the CDR3 is TGTGCCAGCAGCTCCGGTACCGGGACAGCCTACAATGAGCAGTTCTTC. Its translation: CASSSGTGTAYNEQFF.

This chain links TRBV4-1 with TRBJ2-1; 9 nucleotides line up with TRBD2. J gave up 5 bases and V 1 base, and 3 bases lay outside the gene matches. The CDR3 spans 15 residues. Germline loops: CDR1 MGHRA, CDR2 YSYEKL. The CDR3 region is CASSQGLAGNNEQFF. Written as DNA, the CDR3 is TGCGCCAGCAGCCAAGGTCTAGCGGGGAACAATGAGCAGTTCTTC.

This clone was detected a few times. This chain links TRBV4-1 with TRBJ1-1, with a possible D match to TRBD1 (6 bases). From germline, CDR1 is MGHRA and CDR2 YSYEKL. With 5 bases removed from V and 7 bases from J, the gap between germline ends came to 8 bases. The CDR3 runs to 11 residues. CDR3 loop: CASSRGGEAFF. CDR3 bases: TGCGCCAGCAGCAGGGGGGGTGAAGCTTTCTTT.

V and J are TRBV14 and TRBJ2-1, with TRBD2 matching over 8 bases. The CDR3 contains 16 residues. The V segment lost 0 bases and the J segment 5 bases; nucleotides outside the gene matches: 6. Germline V gives CDR1 SGHDN, CDR2 FVKESK. CDR3 residues: CASSQDPGLGNNEQFF. CDR3 DNA: TGTGCCAGCAGCCAAGATCCGGGACTAGGTAACAATGAGCAGTTCTTC.

The chain employs TRBV19 and TRBJ2-1, with D tentatively TRBD2 (5 bases). Trimming stripped 5 bases from V and 9 bases from J, with 17 bases between. Germline CDR1 LNHDA, CDR2 SQIVND (reference sequence). The CDR3 consists of 14 residues. The CDR3 loop reads CASSPGESWSEQFF. The DNA for the CDR3 is TGTGCCAGTAGTCCCGGGGAGAGCTGGAGTGAGCAGTTCTTC.